This T cell receptor (beta chain) was sequenced during a study of blood T cell repertoires in COVID-19. Methods used by the authors: Researchers report that nucleated cell counts were estimated from reference gene primer amplification. The data were produced by immunoSEQ multiplex PCR, yet TCRdb's version contains in-frame clones alone and is incomplete. V and J calls and clone size come straight from that table; D and trimming were deduced from the DNA. Found here are 200,000 to 250,000 clones, more than 75% of them singletons; the top ten hold 7% to 9%. The CDR3 is made up of 15 amino acids. Losses at the gene ends were 10 bases for V and 8 bases for J; bases not matched to a gene: 16. Germline-derived CDR1 and CDR2 are SGHVS and FQNEAQ.

The sequence was collected from a man aged 25-40 years in a cohort exposed to, infected with or recovered from COVID-19 (not recorded which). The J gene is TRBJ2-1, the V gene TRBV7-8; 8 nucleotides agree with TRBD2. Sequencing input: PBMCs or T cells enriched from blood (not recorded which). CDR3 nucleotide sequence: TGTGCCACCCTAACTGGAGCGGGGGTTGGGGATGAGCAGTTCTTC. This encodes CATLTGAGVGDEQFF.